A selection of T cell receptor beta chains follows, all from one sample in a study of Graves' ophthalmopathy and Graves' hyperthyroidism. TCRdb re-called the multiplex PCR reads with MiXCR, one entry per CDR3 protein. The profile shows a few hundred thousand distinct CDR3 sequences, roughly a sixth of them singletons. Sample: peripheral blood. The receptors stem from an adult man with Graves' ophthalmopathy. The CDR3 runs from the conserved cysteine through the conserved F or W. D genes are given only for firm matches. Not every row has a clone size; where given, it reads once, few, many or a size class.

j_gene: TRBJ1-2
v_gene: TRBV15
abundance: many
d_gene: -
CDR3aa: CATSRDQGDSSGYTF
CDR3nt: TGTGCCACCAGCAGAGATCAAGGGGATTCTTCTGGCTACACCTTC

j_gene: TRBJ2-2
v_gene: TRBV24-1
abundance: many
d_gene: -
CDR3aa: CATSGSNTGELFF
CDR3nt: TGTGCCACCAGTGGGAGTAACACCGGGGAGCTGTTTTTT

j_gene: TRBJ2-2
v_gene: TRBV20-1
abundance: many
d_gene: -
CDR3aa: CSARVGGDTGELFF
CDR3nt: TGCAGTGCTAGAGTGGGAGGAGACACCGGGGAGCTGTTTTTT

j_gene: TRBJ1-5
v_gene: TRBV6-2/TRBV6-3
abundance: many
d_gene: -
CDR3aa: CASTRSGNQPQHF
CDR3nt: TGTGCCAGCACCCGATCTGGCAATCAGCCCCAGCATTTT

j_gene: TRBJ1-5
v_gene: TRBV28
abundance: many
d_gene: -
CDR3aa: CASSTLGYNQPQHF
CDR3nt: TGTGCCAGCAGTACGCTTGGATACAATCAGCCCCAGCATTTT

j_gene: TRBJ1-1
v_gene: TRBV12-3/TRBV12-4
abundance: many
d_gene: TRBD1
CDR3aa: CASSRQGVVTEAFF
CDR3nt: TGTGCCAGCAGTCGACAGGGGGTGGTCACTGAAGCTTTCTTT

j_gene: TRBJ2-1
v_gene: TRBV20-1
abundance: -
d_gene: TRBD2
CDR3aa: CSARDPASGSYNEQFF
CDR3nt: TGCAGTGCTAGAGATCCGGCTAGCGGCTCCTACAATGAGCAGTTCTTC

j_gene: TRBJ1-6
v_gene: TRBV10-3
abundance: many
d_gene: -
CDR3aa: CASQGTGDNSPLHF
CDR3nt: TGTGCCTCACAGGGTACTGGGGATAATTCACCCCTCCACTTT

j_gene: TRBJ1-5
v_gene: TRBV12-3/TRBV12-4
abundance: once
d_gene: TRBD1
CDR3aa: CASSPGQGDGQPQHF
CDR3nt: TGTGCCAGCAGTCCCGGACAGGGGGACGGTCAGCCCCAGCATTTT

j_gene: TRBJ1-5
v_gene: TRBV6-5
abundance: many
d_gene: -
CDR3aa: CASSYSIGTGINQPQHF
CDR3nt: TGTGCCAGCAGTTACTCGATCGGGACGGGCATCAATCAGCCCCAGCATTTT

j_gene: TRBJ2-7
v_gene: TRBV6-2/TRBV6-3
abundance: many
d_gene: TRBD2
CDR3aa: CASSYPGGPNEQYF
CDR3nt: TGTGCCAGCAGTTACCCGGGGGGGCCGAACGAGCAGTACTTC

j_gene: TRBJ2-4
v_gene: TRBV4-1
abundance: -
d_gene: -
CDR3aa: CASSQDPGIAKNIQYF
CDR3nt: TGCGCCAGCAGCCAAGATCCGGGGATAGCCAAAAACATTCAGTACTTC

j_gene: TRBJ2-2
v_gene: TRBV6-2/TRBV6-3
abundance: many
d_gene: -
CDR3aa: CASSFFPETGELFF
CDR3nt: TGTGCCAGCAGTTTTTTCCCAGAAACCGGGGAGCTGTTTTTT

j_gene: TRBJ2-7
v_gene: TRBV20-1
abundance: many
d_gene: TRBD2
CDR3aa: CSAIKTGTSGSYEQYF
CDR3nt: TGCAGTGCTATAAAGACCGGGACTAGCGGTTCCTACGAGCAGTACTTC

j_gene: TRBJ2-7
v_gene: TRBV7-6
abundance: many
d_gene: TRBD1
CDR3aa: CASSRTGGLIEQYF
CDR3nt: TGTGCCAGCAGTAGGACAGGGGGCTTGATCGAGCAGTACTTC

j_gene: TRBJ2-5
v_gene: TRBV7-3
abundance: many
d_gene: TRBD2
CDR3aa: CASSLRGTSPETQYF
CDR3nt: TGTGCCAGCAGCTTAAGAGGGACTAGCCCAGAGACCCAGTACTTC

j_gene: TRBJ1-1
v_gene: TRBV6-5
abundance: few
d_gene: -
CDR3aa: CASSYSAGTEAFF
CDR3nt: TGTGCCAGCAGTTACTCGGCAGGGACTGAAGCTTTCTTT

j_gene: TRBJ1-2
v_gene: TRBV29-1
abundance: once
d_gene: TRBD1
CDR3aa: CSVDRTGAFNYGYTF
CDR3nt: TGCAGCGTTGACAGGACAGGGGCCTTCAACTATGGCTACACCTTC

j_gene: TRBJ1-1
v_gene: TRBV6-2/TRBV6-3
abundance: many
d_gene: -
CDR3aa: CASSTTGITEAFF
CDR3nt: TGTGCCAGCAGTACGACAGGTATCACTGAAGCTTTCTTT

j_gene: TRBJ1-1
v_gene: TRBV6-2/TRBV6-3
abundance: many
d_gene: -
CDR3aa: CASSSTRTANTEAFF
CDR3nt: TGTGCCAGCAGCTCAACGAGGACGGCGAACACTGAAGCTTTCTTT

j_gene: TRBJ2-2
v_gene: TRBV27
abundance: many
d_gene: TRBD2
CDR3aa: CASSRSGGPTGELFF
CDR3nt: TGTGCCAGCAGTCGAAGCGGGGGGCCCACCGGGGAGCTGTTTTTT

j_gene: TRBJ2-7
v_gene: TRBV20-1
abundance: many
d_gene: TRBD1
CDR3aa: CSAGTTGTGPEQYF
CDR3nt: TGCAGTGCTGGTACAACAGGGACAGGGCCCGAGCAGTACTTC

j_gene: TRBJ2-5
v_gene: TRBV30
abundance: many
d_gene: -
CDR3aa: CAWSPRQASGKETQYF
CDR3nt: TGTGCCTGGAGTCCGAGACAGGCTTCTGGGAAAGAGACCCAGTACTTC

j_gene: TRBJ2-7
v_gene: TRBV6-5
abundance: many
d_gene: -
CDR3aa: CAAGGATYEQYF
CDR3nt: TGTGCCGCCGGTGGGGCGACCTACGAGCAGTACTTC

j_gene: TRBJ1-2
v_gene: TRBV4-3
abundance: many
d_gene: -
CDR3aa: CASSRDGQMYGYTF
CDR3nt: TGCGCCAGCTCCCGGGACGGGCAAATGTATGGCTACACCTTC

j_gene: TRBJ2-2
v_gene: TRBV11-2
abundance: many
d_gene: -
CDR3aa: CASSLYRLRDGHTGELFF
CDR3nt: TGTGCCAGCAGCTTGTACCGCCTCCGGGACGGACACACCGGGGAGCTGTTTTTT

j_gene: TRBJ2-7
v_gene: TRBV2
abundance: many
d_gene: TRBD2
CDR3aa: CASRGLLAGGPDEQYF
CDR3nt: TGTGCCAGCAGGGGACTGCTAGCGGGAGGGCCGGACGAGCAGTACTTC

j_gene: TRBJ2-4
v_gene: TRBV9
abundance: many
d_gene: TRBD2
CDR3aa: CASSADSGGATKNIQYF
CDR3nt: TGTGCCAGCAGCGCAGACAGCGGGGGGGCTACCAAAAACATTCAGTACTTC

j_gene: TRBJ2-7
v_gene: TRBV7-2
abundance: many
d_gene: -
CDR3aa: CASSFQGLGYEQYF
CDR3nt: TGTGCCAGCAGCTTCCAGGGACTCGGGTACGAGCAGTACTTC

j_gene: TRBJ2-4
v_gene: TRBV20-1
abundance: many
d_gene: TRBD1
CDR3aa: CSARPTGIIAKNIQYF
CDR3nt: TGCAGTGCTAGGCCGACAGGGATAATAGCCAAAAACATTCAGTACTTC

j_gene: TRBJ2-7
v_gene: TRBV20-1
abundance: many
d_gene: TRBD1
CDR3aa: CSAPVPGQTNYEQYF
CDR3nt: TGCAGTGCCCCCGTTCCGGGACAGACGAACTACGAGCAGTACTTC

j_gene: TRBJ2-7
v_gene: TRBV20-1
abundance: many
d_gene: TRBD2
CDR3aa: CSATRGGEQYF
CDR3nt: TGCAGTGCTACGCGGGGGGGGGAGCAGTACTTC

j_gene: TRBJ1-1
v_gene: TRBV30
abundance: many
d_gene: -
CDR3aa: CAWSEGGVAFF
CDR3nt: TGTGCCTGGAGTGAGGGGGGAGTAGCTTTCTTT

j_gene: TRBJ1-6
v_gene: TRBV7-2
abundance: many
d_gene: TRBD1
CDR3aa: CASSLGWTGSSPLHF
CDR3nt: TGTGCCAGCAGCTTAGGGTGGACAGGAAGTTCACCCCTCCACTTT

j_gene: TRBJ1-5
v_gene: TRBV6-1
abundance: many
d_gene: -
CDR3aa: CASSGRVANQPQHF
CDR3nt: TGTGCCAGCAGTGGACGGGTAGCGAATCAGCCCCAGCATTTT

j_gene: TRBJ2-7
v_gene: TRBV20-1
abundance: -
d_gene: TRBD2
CDR3aa: CSARGLAGVGEQYF
CDR3nt: TGCAGTGCTAGAGGACTAGCGGGAGTAGGCGAGCAGTACTTC

j_gene: TRBJ1-2
v_gene: TRBV14
abundance: many
d_gene: TRBD1
CDR3aa: CASSPALTGSYGYTF
CDR3nt: TGTGCCAGCAGCCCCGCCCTGACAGGGAGCTATGGCTACACCTTC

j_gene: TRBJ2-5
v_gene: TRBV27
abundance: -
d_gene: -
CDR3aa: CASSATGTETQYF
CDR3nt: TGTGCCAGCAGCGCAACAGGGACGGAGACCCAGTACTTC

j_gene: TRBJ2-7
v_gene: TRBV12-3/TRBV12-4
abundance: many
d_gene: -
CDR3aa: CASSLGTIYEQYF
CDR3nt: TGTGCCAGCAGTTTAGGAACGATCTACGAGCAGTACTTC

j_gene: TRBJ2-7
v_gene: TRBV30
abundance: few
d_gene: -
CDR3aa: CAWSVGLKVSYEQHF
CDR3nt: TGTGCCTGGAGTGTAGGACTTAAGGTATCCTACGAGCAGCACTTC

j_gene: TRBJ2-7
v_gene: TRBV20-1
abundance: many
d_gene: -
CDR3aa: CSARVGGGSYEQYF
CDR3nt: TGCAGTGCTAGAGTAGGAGGGGGGTCCTACGAGCAGTACTTC

j_gene: TRBJ1-2
v_gene: TRBV28
abundance: -
d_gene: -
CDR3aa: CASSLIIETGDGYTF
CDR3nt: TGTGCCAGCAGTTTGATCATCGAGACAGGAGATGGCTACACCTTC

j_gene: TRBJ1-2
v_gene: TRBV6-5
abundance: many
d_gene: -
CDR3aa: CASSLSGGRNNGYTF
CDR3nt: TGTGCCAGCAGTTTGTCCGGGGGAAGGAATAATGGCTACACCTTC

j_gene: TRBJ1-2
v_gene: TRBV3-1
abundance: many
d_gene: -
CDR3aa: CASSPNPQAGTSGYTF
CDR3nt: TGTGCCAGCAGCCCGAATCCTCAAGCCGGGACGAGTGGCTACACCTTC

j_gene: TRBJ1-1
v_gene: TRBV6-5
abundance: many
d_gene: -
CDR3aa: CASSYRTLNTEAFF
CDR3nt: TGTGCCAGCAGTTACAGGACACTGAACACTGAAGCTTTCTTT

j_gene: TRBJ2-7
v_gene: TRBV5-1
abundance: few
d_gene: -
CDR3aa: CASSLLARAEQYF
CDR3nt: TGCGCCAGCAGCTTGCTAGCGAGGGCCGAGCAGTACTTC

j_gene: TRBJ1-2
v_gene: TRBV9
abundance: many
d_gene: -
CDR3aa: CASNPGALGYGYTF
CDR3nt: TGTGCCAGCAACCCGGGGGCGTTAGGTTATGGCTACACCTTC

j_gene: TRBJ2-5
v_gene: TRBV12-5
abundance: -
d_gene: -
CDR3aa: CASGSSGQETQYF
CDR3nt: TGTGCTAGTGGTTCGTCTGGACAAGAGACCCAGTACTTC

j_gene: TRBJ2-7
v_gene: TRBV4-2
abundance: many
d_gene: -
CDR3aa: CASSQDVTEGEQYF
CDR3nt: TGTGCCAGCAGCCAAGACGTCACGGAGGGTGAGCAGTACTTC